This TCR beta chain was identified during a study of neoadjuvant nivolumab and ipilimumab in lung cancer. Study-wide points: From pretherapy to surgery, tumor richness and clonality rose with dual therapy. TCR sequencing covered a small number of samples. Resected tumors had greater TCR richness and clonality than uninvolved lung.

Remarks on this clone: The target antigen is unknown.

The CDR3 sequence is 14 residues long. Germline lookup yields CDR1 MNHEY and CDR2 SVGAGI. V lost 6 bases to trimming and J lost 0 bases, with 9 bases between them. Profiled with immunoSEQ multiplex PCR; TCRdb holds only in-frame clones, not every one. The sample has roughly 49,000 clones; 75% to 90% are singletons. This sequence originates from an adult with non-small cell lung cancer. Some clones in this sample may be carry-over from other donors' samples. V gene TRBV6-5 combines with J gene TRBJ2-1, with D perhaps TRBD1 (5 bases). The specimen was blood, collected before neoadjuvant nivolumab, alone or with ipilimumab. The CDR3 is CASSPRDSYNEQFF. In nucleotides, the CDR3 is TGTGCCAGCAGCCCCAGGGACTCCTACAATGAGCAGTTCTTC.